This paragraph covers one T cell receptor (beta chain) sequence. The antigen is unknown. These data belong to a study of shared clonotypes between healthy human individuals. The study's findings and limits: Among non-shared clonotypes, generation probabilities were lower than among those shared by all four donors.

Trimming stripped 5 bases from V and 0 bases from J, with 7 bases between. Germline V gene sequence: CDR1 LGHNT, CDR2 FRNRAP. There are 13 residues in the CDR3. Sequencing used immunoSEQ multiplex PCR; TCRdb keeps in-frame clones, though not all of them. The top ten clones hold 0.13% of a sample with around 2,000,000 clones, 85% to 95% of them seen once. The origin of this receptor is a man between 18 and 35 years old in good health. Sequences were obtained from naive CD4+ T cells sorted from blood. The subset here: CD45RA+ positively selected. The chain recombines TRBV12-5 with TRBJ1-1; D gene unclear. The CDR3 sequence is CASGTTMNTEAFF. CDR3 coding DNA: TGTGCTAGTGGTACGACCATGAACACTGAAGCTTTCTTT.